Reported below is one T cell receptor (beta chain). V was cut by 0 bases and J by 0 bases, with 12 bases left in between. This CDR3 is 17 amino acids long. The V gene's germline CDR1 is LGHNA and CDR2 YNFKEQ. The source of the sample is a study of patients and donors after allogeneic stem cell transplantation. TCRdb processed the RT-PCR reads anew with MiXCR; each CDR3 protein has one entry. The sample includes roughly 880,000 distinct CDR3 sequences, more than 15% seen only once; the top ten take about 6%. The material sequenced was blood, either unsorted or a sorted T cell fraction (not recorded which). V is TRBV4-2 and J is TRBJ2-4; possible D gene TRBD1, 6 bases. The TCR comes from a human donor who was either an allogeneic HSCT recipient or a stem cell or donor lymphocyte infusion donor (not recorded which). It is not recorded whose cells these are; they may come from a transplant donor. As DNA, the CDR3 is TGTGCCAGCAGCCAAGAGGACAGACTTCTAGCCAAAAACATTCAGTACTTC. It is translated as CASSQEDRLLAKNIQYF.